This T cell receptor beta chain was identified in a study of T cells in Graves' hyperthyroidism and ophthalmopathy. Study conclusions and caveats: The model's output predicted ophthalmopathy at a median of about 6.5 months prior to onset. Blood also showed most of the thyroid clonotypes that were expanded above 0.001.

Around 9.8 ml fresh peripheral blood yielded the PBMCs. RNA transcripts were the template for amplifying TCR beta CDR3 regions. First-round RT-PCR with HTBI primers amplified the TCR CDR3 region. TCRdb reprocessed the multiplex PCR reads via MiXCR and lists one record per CDR3 protein. In the table there are under 750,000 distinct CDR3 sequences, over 15% of which are singletons. Worth noting for this clonotype: Its antigen remains unknown.

From germline, CDR1 is MNHNS and CDR2 SASEGT. CDR3 length equals 16 residues. Trimming left V 4 bases short and J 1 base short, with 15 bases between. The sequence came from a woman in her 50s with Graves' hyperthyroidism that later progressed to Graves' ophthalmopathy. The J gene is TRBJ2-3, the V gene TRBV6-1, with D tentatively TRBD1 (5 bases). The sequenced material came from blood. The CDR3 DNA follows: TGTGCCAGCAGTGCCCTGAAGGGGTCGGGCACAGATACGCAGTATTTT. Its translation: CASSALKGSGTDTQYF.